This paragraph covers one TCR beta chain sequence. This CDR3 contains 15 residues. Germline V lookup: CDR1 SGDLS, CDR2 YYNGEE. V was clipped by 2 bases and J by 4 bases; unmatched bases: 4. The data stem from a study of T cell changes during pregnancy in multiple sclerosis. Sequenced by immunoSEQ multiplex PCR; TCRdb stores in-frame clones only, minus some. The data contain 30,000 to 35,000 clones, around 90% of them singletons. The receptor's source is a female donor with multiple sclerosis, enrolled in a pregnancy study. The J gene is TRBJ1-1, the V gene TRBV9; 11 bases are shared with TRBD1. The sequencing here drew on CD8+ T cells from peripheral blood mononuclear cells, taken in the first trimester of pregnancy. CDR3 coding DNA: TGTGCCAGCAGCGTCGGACAGGGGGCGAGCACTGAAGCTTTCTTT. It translates to CASSVGQGASTEAFF.